These 4 T cell receptor beta chains originate from one sample sequenced in a study of metastatic and nonmetastatic thyroid tumors. Prior to thyroid surgery, none of the patients had received any treatment. Using MiXCR, TCRdb re-called clones from the PCR reads. Seen here are more than 20,000 clones, over 25% observed once, and the top ten hold 5.4%. Material: tumor tissue. These receptors were taken from a female donor with papillary thyroid cancer or a benign thyroid nodule (not recorded which). Some clones in this sample may be carry-over from other donors' samples.

V and J are TRBV20-1 and TRBJ2-1; 9 nucleotides align to TRBD2. Germline-derived CDR1 and CDR2 are DFQATT and SNEGSKA (reference sequence). This CDR3 contains 15 residues. J lost 3 bases, V lost 6 bases, and 9 bases had no gene match. In DNA, the CDR3 is TGCAGTGCGCCGTTACTAGCGGGTGTCTACAATGAGCAGTTCTTC. Amino acid sequence: CSAPLLAGVYNEQFF.

This clone appeared once. The V gene is TRBV7-2, the J gene TRBJ1-2; no reliable D call. V was pared by 5 bases and J by 4 bases, with 11 bases between. Germline lookup yields CDR1 SGHTA and CDR2 FQGNSA. The CDR3 length is 13 residues. Here the CDR3 DNA reads TGTGCCAGCAGCCAAGGACCTCGCTATGGCTACACCTTC. Residues: CASSQGPRYGYTF.

This clone is termed medium-sized. The chain employs TRBV24-1 and TRBJ2-7; no firm D call. CDR1 and CDR2 from the germline V gene are KGHDR and SFDVKD. Trimming cost V 4 bases and J 0 bases, with 3 bases left between them. The CDR3 length is 12 residues. CDR3 in amino acids: CATSDGSYEQYF. The CDR3 nucleotides read TGTGCCACCAGTGACGGCTCCTACGAGCAGTACTTC.

This clone was seen at least ten times. The chain has TRBV7-9 and TRBJ2-5; D is undetermined. Trimming left V 3 bases short and J 5 bases short, with 16 bases between. The CDR3 has 15 amino acids. Germline CDR1 is SEHNR and CDR2 is FQNEAQ (reference sequence). The CDR3 loop reads CASSFAGGPMETQYF. In DNA form, the CDR3 reads TGTGCCAGCAGCTTCGCCGGCGGACCAATGGAGACCCAGTACTTC.